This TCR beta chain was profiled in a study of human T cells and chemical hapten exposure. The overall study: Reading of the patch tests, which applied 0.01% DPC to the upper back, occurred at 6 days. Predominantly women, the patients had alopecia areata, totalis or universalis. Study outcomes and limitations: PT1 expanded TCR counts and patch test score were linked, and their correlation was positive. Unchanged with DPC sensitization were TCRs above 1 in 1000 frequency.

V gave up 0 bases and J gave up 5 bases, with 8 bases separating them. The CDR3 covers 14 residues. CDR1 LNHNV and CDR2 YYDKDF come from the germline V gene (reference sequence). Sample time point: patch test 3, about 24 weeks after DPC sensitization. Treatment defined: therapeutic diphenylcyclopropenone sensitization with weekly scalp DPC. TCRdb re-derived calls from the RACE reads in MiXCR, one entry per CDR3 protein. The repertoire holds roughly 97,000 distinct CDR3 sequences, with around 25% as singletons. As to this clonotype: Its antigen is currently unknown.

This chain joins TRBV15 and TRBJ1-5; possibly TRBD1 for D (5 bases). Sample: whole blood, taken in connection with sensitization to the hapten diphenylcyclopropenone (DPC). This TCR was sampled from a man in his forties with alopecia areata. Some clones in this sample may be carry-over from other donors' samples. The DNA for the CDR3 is TGTGCCACCAGCAGAGAGGGGGTTCATCAGCCCCAGCATTTT. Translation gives CATSREGVHQPQHF.